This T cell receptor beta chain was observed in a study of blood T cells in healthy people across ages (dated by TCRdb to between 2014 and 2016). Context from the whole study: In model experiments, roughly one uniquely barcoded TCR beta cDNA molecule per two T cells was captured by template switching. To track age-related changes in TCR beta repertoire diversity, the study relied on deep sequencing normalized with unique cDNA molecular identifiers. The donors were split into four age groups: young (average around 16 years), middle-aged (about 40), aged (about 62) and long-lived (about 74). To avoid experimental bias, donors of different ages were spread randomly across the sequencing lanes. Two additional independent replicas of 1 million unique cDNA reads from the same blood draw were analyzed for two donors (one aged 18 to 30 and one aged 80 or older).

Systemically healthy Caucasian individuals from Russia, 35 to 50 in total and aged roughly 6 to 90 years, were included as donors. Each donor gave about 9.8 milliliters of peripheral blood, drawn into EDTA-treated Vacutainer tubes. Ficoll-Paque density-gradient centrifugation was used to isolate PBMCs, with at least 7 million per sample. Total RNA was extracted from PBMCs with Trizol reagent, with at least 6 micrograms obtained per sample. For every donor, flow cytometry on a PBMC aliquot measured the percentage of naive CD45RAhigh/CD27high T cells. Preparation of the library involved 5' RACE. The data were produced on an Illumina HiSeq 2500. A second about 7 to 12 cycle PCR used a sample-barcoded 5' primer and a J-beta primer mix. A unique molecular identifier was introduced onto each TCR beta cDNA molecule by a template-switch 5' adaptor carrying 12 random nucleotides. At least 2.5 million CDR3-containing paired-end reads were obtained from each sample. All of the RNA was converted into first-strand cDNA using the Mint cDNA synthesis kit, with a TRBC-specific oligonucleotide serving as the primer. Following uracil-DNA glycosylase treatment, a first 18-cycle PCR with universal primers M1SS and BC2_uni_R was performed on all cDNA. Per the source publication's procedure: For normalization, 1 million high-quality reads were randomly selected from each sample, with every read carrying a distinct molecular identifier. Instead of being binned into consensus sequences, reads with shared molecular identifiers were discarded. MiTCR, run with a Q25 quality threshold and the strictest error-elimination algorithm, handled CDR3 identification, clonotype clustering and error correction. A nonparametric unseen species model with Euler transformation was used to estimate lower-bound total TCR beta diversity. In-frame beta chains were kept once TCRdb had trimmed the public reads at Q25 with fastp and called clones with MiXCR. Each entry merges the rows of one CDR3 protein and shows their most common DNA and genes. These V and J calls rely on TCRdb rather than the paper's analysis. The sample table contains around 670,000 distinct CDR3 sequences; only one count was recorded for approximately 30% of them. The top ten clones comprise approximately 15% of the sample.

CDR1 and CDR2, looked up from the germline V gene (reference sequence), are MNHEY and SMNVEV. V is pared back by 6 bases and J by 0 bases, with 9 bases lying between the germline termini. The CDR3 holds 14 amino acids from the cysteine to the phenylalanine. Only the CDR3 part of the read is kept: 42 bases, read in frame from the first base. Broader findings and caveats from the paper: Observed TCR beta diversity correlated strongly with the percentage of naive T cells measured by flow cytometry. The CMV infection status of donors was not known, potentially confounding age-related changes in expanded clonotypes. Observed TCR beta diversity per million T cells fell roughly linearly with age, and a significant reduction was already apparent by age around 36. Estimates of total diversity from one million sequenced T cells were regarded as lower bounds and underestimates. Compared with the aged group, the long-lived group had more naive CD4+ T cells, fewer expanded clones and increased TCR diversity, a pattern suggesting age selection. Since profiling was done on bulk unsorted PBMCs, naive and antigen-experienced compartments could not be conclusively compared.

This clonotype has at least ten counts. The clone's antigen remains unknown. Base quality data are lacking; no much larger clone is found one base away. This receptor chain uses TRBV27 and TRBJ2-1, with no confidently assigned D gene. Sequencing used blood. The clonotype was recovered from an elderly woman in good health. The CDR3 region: CASSSSSSYNEQFF. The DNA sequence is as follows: TGTGCCAGCAGCTCATCTAGCTCCTACAATGAGCAGTTCTTC.